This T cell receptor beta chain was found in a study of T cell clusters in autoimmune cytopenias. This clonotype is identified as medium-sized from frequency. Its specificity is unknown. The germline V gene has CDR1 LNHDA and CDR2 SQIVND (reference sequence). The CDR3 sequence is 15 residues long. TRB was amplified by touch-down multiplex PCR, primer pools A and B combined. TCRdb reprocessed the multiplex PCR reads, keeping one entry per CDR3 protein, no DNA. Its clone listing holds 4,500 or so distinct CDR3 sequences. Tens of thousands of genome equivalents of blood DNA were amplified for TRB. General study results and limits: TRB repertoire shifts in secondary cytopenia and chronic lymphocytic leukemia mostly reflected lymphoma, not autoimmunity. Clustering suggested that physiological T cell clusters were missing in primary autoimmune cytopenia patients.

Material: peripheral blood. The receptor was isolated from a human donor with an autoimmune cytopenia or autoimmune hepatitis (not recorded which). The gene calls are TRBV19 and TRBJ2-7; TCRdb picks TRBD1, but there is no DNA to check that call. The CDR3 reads CARLHQGYKDYEQYF.